What follows describes a single T cell receptor (beta chain). Germline V lookup: CDR1 LNHDA, CDR2 SQIVND (reference sequence). The CDR3 spans 14 residues. The J segment lost 7 bases and the V segment lost 8 bases, leaving 10 bases of the junction unmatched. The PCR was carried out with 60 Vbeta primers and 13 Jbeta primers. Clones were sequenced by immunoSEQ multiplex PCR, and TCRdb holds only the in-frame ones, with some missing. This sample carries roughly 100,000 clones, with 3% to 3.5% going to the ten biggest clones. This entry comes from a study of cytomegalovirus exposure and HLA in healthy donors.

The material sequenced was PBMCs. The TCR originated in a man between 35 and 55 years old in good health and CMV-seronegative. The chain is built from TRBV19 and TRBJ1-4; 7 positions match TRBD1. CDR3 protein: CASVGTGEGEKLFF. The CDR3 nucleotides are TGTGCCAGTGTGGGAACAGGGGAAGGTGAAAAACTGTTTTTT.